The source of this T cell receptor (beta chain) is a study of shared clonotypes between healthy human individuals. The data were produced by immunoSEQ multiplex PCR, yet TCRdb's version contains in-frame clones alone and is incomplete. The profile covers 2 million to 2.5 million clones, with around 92% appearing a single time and about 0.36% taken by the ten largest. Between the trimmed V and J ends, which lost 2 bases and 3 bases, there was a span of 14 bases. The length of the CDR3 is 15 residues. The V gene's germline CDR1 is SGHRS and CDR2 YFSETQ. This TCR was sampled from a man between 18 and 35 years old in good health. Some clones in this sample may be carry-over from other donors' samples. What was sequenced was naive CD4+ T cells from PBMCs. The subset was: CD45RA+ positively selected. The chain uses TRBV5-1 and TRBJ1-2; D remains ambiguous. CDR3 amino acids: CASSLRPERDYGYTF. The CDR3 DNA reads as TGCGCCAGCAGCTTAAGGCCAGAGCGGGACTATGGCTACACCTTC.